The clone carrying this T cell receptor (beta chain) was recorded a few times. Its antigen is still unknown. CDR3 length equals 13 residues. Germline lookup yields CDR1 SGHRS and CDR2 YFSETQ. V dropped 0 bases and J dropped 5 bases, with 6 bases sitting between them. The data were taken from a study of cytotoxic CD8 clonotypes in ibrutinib-treated CLL. Study-level background: After a median of 68 months, 14 patients stayed remitted and some twelve progressed; responses had been partial in about 24 and complete in 2.

Measured with immunoSEQ multiplex PCR; TCRdb has only the in-frame clones, and not every one. The profile shows approximately 29,000 clones, approximately 62% of them singletons. Study-wide points: Clonotypes that were public were uncommon, and they contracted or stayed stable on treatment. Clonality showed a rise at ibrutinib response that reversed toward baseline at progression. The times at which samples were taken varied between sustained-remission and progressing patients.

The sample in question was PBMCs, obtained before ibrutinib treatment. The source is a human donor with chronic lymphocytic leukemia. The rearrangement links TRBV5-1 to TRBJ1-3; D unresolved. The DNA of the CDR3 is TGCGCCAGCAGCTTGGACAGACGAAACACCATATATTTT. This sequence encodes CASSLDRRNTIYF.